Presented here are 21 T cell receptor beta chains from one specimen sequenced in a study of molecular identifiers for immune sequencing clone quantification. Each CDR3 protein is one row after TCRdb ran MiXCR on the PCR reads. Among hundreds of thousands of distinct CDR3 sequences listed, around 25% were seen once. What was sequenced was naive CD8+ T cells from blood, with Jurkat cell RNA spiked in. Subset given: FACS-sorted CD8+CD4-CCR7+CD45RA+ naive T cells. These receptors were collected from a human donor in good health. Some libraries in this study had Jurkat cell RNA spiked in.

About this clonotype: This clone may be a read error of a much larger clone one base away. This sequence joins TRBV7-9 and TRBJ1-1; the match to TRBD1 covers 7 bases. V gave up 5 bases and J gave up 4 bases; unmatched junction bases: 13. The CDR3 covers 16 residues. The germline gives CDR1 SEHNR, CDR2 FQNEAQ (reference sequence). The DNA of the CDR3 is TGTGCCAGCAGCCGCCGGGACAGCGAAACCCCCACTGAAGCTTTCTTT. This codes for CASSRRDSETPTEAFF.

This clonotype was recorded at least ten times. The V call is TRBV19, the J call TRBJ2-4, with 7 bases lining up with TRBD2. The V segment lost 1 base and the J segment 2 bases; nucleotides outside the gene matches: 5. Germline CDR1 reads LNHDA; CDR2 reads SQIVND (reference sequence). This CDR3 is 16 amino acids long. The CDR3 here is CASSIGTRGTKNIQYF. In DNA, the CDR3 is TGTGCCAGTAGTATAGGGACTAGAGGGACCAAAAACATTCAGTACTTC.

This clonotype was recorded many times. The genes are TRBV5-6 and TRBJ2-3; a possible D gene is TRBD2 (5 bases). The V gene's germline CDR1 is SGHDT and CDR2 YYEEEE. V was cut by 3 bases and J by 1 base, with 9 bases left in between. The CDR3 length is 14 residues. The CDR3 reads CASSSSRRTDTQYF. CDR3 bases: TGTGCCAGCAGCTCTAGCCGACGCACAGATACGCAGTATTTT.

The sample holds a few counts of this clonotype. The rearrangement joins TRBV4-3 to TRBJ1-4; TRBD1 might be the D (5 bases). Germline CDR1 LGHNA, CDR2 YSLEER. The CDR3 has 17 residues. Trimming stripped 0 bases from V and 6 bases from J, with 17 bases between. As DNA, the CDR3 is TGCGCCAGCAGCCAAGATCGCCAGGGCGGGGCTGATGAAAAACTGTTTTTT. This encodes CASSQDRQGGADEKLFF.

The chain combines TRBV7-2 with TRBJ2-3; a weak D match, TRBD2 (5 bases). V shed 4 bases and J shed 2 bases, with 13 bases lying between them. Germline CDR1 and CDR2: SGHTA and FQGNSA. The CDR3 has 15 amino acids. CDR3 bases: TGTGCCAGCAGCTCAGGACCAGCGGCCACAGATACGCAGTATTTT. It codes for CASSSGPAATDTQYF.

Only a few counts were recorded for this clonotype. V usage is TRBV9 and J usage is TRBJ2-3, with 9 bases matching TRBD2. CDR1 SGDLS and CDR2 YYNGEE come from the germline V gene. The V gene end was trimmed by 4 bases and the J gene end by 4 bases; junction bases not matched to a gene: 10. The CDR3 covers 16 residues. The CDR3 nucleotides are TGTGCCAGCAGCTCGTTCGGCGGGGGGGCCGCAGATACGCAGTATTTT. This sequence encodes CASSSFGGGAADTQYF.

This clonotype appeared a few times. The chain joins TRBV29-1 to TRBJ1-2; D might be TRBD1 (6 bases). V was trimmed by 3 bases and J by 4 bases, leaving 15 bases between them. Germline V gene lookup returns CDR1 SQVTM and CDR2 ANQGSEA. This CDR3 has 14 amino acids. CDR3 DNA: TGCAGCGTTGATACCAGGGGCAGGGGCTATGGCTACACCTTC. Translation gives CSVDTRGRGYGYTF. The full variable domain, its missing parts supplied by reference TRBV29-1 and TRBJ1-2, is SAVISQKPSRDICQRGTSLTIQCQVDSQVTMMFWYRQQPGQSLTLIATANQGSEATYESGFVIDKFPISRPNLTFSTLTVSNMSPEDSSIYLCSVDTRGRGYGYTFGSGTRLTVV.

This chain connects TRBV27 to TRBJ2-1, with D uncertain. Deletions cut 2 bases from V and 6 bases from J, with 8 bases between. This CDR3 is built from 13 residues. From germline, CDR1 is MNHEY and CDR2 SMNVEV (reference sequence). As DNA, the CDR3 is TGTGCCAGCAGTTTAGCCTCGTTCAATGAGCAGTTCTTC. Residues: CASSLASFNEQFF.

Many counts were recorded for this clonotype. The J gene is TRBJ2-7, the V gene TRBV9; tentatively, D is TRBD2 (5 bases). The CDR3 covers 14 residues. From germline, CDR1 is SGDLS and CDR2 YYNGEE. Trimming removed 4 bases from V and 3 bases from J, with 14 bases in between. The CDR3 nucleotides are TGTGCCAGCAGCCCAGAGGGTAACTTCTACGAGCAGTACTTC. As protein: CASSPEGNFYEQYF.

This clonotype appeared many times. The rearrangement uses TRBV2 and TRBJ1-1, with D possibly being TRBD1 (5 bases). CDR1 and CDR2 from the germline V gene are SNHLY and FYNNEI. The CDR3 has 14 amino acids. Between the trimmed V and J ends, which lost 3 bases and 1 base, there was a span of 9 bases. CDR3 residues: CASSEGRENTEAFF. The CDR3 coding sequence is TGTGCCAGCAGTGAGGGACGGGAGAACACTGAAGCTTTCTTT.

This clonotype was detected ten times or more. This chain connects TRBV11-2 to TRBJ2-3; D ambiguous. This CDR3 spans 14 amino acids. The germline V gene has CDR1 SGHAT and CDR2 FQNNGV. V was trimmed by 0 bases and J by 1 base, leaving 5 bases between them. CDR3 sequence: CASSLEWGTDTQYF. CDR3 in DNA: TGTGCCAGCAGCTTAGAATGGGGCACAGATACGCAGTATTTT. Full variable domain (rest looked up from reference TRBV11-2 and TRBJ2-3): EAGVAQSPRYKIIEKRQSVAFWCNPISGHATLYWYQQILGQGPKLLIQFQNNGVVDDSQLPKDRFSAERLKGVDSTLKIQPAKLEDSAVYLCASSLEWGTDTQYFGPGTRLTVL.

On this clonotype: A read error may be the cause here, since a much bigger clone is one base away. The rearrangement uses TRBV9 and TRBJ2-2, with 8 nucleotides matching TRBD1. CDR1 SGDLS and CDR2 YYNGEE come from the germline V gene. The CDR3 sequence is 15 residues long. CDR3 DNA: TGTGGCAGCAGCCCGACAGGGGCGCTTACCGGGGAGCTGTTTTTT. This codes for CGSSPTGALTGELFF.

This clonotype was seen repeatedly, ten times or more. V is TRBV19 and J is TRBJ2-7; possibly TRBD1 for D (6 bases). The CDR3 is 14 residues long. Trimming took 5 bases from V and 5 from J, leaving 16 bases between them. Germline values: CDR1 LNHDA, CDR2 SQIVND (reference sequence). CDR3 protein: CASSPLGQTDEQYF. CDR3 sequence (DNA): TGTGCCAGTAGTCCTCTAGGACAGACGGACGAGCAGTACTTC.

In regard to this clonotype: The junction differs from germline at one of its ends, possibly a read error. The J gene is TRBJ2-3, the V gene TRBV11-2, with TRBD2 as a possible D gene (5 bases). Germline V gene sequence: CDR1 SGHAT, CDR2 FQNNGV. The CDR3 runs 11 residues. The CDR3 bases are TGTGCCAGCAGCCCCCGGGATACGCAGTTTTTT. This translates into CASSPRDTQFF.

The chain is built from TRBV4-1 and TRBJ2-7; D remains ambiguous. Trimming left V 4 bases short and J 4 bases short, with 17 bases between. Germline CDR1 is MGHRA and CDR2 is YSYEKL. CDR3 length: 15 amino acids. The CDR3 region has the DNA TGCGCCAGCAGCCCCTTGGATTATAACGGGTACGAGCAGTACTTC. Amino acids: CASSPLDYNGYEQYF.

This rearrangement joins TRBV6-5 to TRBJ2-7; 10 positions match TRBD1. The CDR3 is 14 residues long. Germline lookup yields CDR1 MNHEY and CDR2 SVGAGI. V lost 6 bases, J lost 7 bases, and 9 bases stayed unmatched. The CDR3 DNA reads TGTGCCAGCAGCCCCCGGGACAGGGGAAAGGAGCAGTACTTC. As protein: CASSPRDRGKEQYF.

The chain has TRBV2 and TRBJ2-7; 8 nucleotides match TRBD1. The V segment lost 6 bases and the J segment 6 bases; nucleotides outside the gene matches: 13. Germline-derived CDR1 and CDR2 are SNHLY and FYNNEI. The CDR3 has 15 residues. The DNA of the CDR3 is TGTGCCAGCAGGGACCGGGACAGGTCCTACCGCGAGCAGTACTTC. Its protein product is CASRDRDRSYREQYF.

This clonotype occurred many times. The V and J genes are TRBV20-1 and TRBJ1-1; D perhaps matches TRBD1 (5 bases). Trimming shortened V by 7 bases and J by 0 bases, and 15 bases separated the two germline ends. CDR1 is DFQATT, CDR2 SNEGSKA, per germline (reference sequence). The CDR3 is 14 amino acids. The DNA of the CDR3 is TGCAGTGTATGGGACCCGATTATGAACACTGAAGCTTTCTTT. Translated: CSVWDPIMNTEAFF.

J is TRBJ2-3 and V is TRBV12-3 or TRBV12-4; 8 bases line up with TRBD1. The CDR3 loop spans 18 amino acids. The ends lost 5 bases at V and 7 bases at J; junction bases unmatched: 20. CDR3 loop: CASSRTLAGRGPRNTQYF. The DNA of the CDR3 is TGTGCCAGCAGTCGAACGCTGGCGGGCAGGGGGCCCCGTAATACGCAGTATTTT.

CDR3 protein: CASSKRGVQPQHF. In DNA, the CDR3 is TGTGCCAGCAGCAAAAGGGGAGTCCAGCCCCAGCATTTT. The genes are TRBV21-1 and TRBJ1-5; no DNA check was done on the table's D call, TRBD1. TRBV21-1 represents a pseudogene. The CDR3 is 13 amino acids.

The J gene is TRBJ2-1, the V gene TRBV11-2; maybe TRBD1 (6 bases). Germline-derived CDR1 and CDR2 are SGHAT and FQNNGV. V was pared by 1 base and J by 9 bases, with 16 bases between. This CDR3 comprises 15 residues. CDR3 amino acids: CASSLAQGFSAEQFF. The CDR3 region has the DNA TGTGCCAGCAGCTTAGCACAGGGTTTCAGCGCTGAGCAGTTCTTC. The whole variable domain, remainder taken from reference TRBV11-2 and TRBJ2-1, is EAGVAQSPRYKIIEKRQSVAFWCNPISGHATLYWYQQILGQGPKLLIQFQNNGVVDDSQLPKDRFSAERLKGVDSTLKIQPAKLEDSAVYLCASSLAQGFSAEQFFGPGTRLTVL.